These 21 T cell receptor beta chains were all obtained from the same sample, sequenced in a study of T cell changes during pregnancy in multiple sclerosis. Sequenced by immunoSEQ multiplex PCR; TCRdb stores in-frame clones only, minus some. Of approximately 80,000 clones in the sample, approximately 95% were seen once. The specimen comprised peripheral blood, sampled in the second trimester of pregnancy. These receptors were taken from a female donor in good health, enrolled as a control in a pregnancy study.

V is TRBV21-1 and J is TRBJ2-7; TRBD2, as called in the table, went unchecked against the DNA. TRBV21-1 is a documented pseudogene. The CDR3 sequence is 15 residues long. The CDR3 DNA follows: TGTGCCAGCAGCAATAGAGCCCATAGCCGCTACGAGCAGTACTTC. Residues: CASSNRAHSRYEQYF.

The chain has TRBV28 and TRBJ1-4; D might be TRBD1 (5 bases). CDR1 is MDHEN and CDR2 is SYDVKM in the germline V gene. The CDR3 extends over 13 amino acids. Trimming removed 6 bases at V and 7 bases at J, with 12 bases between. The CDR3 loop is CASSPPGLEKLFF. The CDR3, as DNA: TGTGCCAGCAGCCCCCCAGGGCTTGAAAAACTGTTTTTT.

The chain couples TRBV2 to TRBJ2-5; D unclear. The V and J ends lost 3 bases and 10 bases respectively, with 9 bases between them. The CDR3 is 11 amino acids. Germline V gene sequence: CDR1 SNHLY, CDR2 FYNNEI. Here the CDR3 reads CASSEVQNQYF. The DNA for the CDR3 is TGTGCCAGCAGTGAGGTACAGAACCAGTACTTC.

The rearrangement links TRBV6-6 to TRBJ2-1; D gene ambiguous. Per the germline V gene, CDR1 is MNHNY and CDR2 is SVGAGI (reference sequence). V dropped 0 bases and J dropped 3 bases, with 6 bases sitting between them. The CDR3 contains 14 residues. CDR3 protein: CASSYSRVYNEQFF. CDR3 in DNA: TGTGCCAGCAGTTACTCGCGAGTCTACAATGAGCAGTTCTTC.

This chain links TRBV6-5 with TRBJ1-2; 8 nucleotides align to TRBD1. The J segment lost 8 bases and the V segment lost 6 bases, leaving 8 bases of the junction unmatched. This CDR3 comprises 13 residues. Looked up from germline, CDR1 is MNHEY and CDR2 is SVGAGI. CDR3 in amino acids: CASSLQGARGYTF. CDR3 sequence (DNA): TGTGCCAGCAGCCTCCAGGGGGCTCGGGGCTACACCTTC.

V is TRBV6-6 and J is TRBJ1-2; TRBD1 matches 7 bases. The CDR3 runs 14 residues. Germline CDR1 reads MNHNY; CDR2 reads SVGAGI (reference sequence). The trim removed 2 bases at V and 4 bases at J, leaving 4 bases unmatched. This CDR3 reads CASSYDRAPYGYTF. The CDR3, as DNA: TGTGCCAGCAGTTACGACAGGGCCCCCTATGGCTACACCTTC.

The V call is TRBV28, the J call TRBJ1-4; 7 bases match TRBD1. V lost 4 bases, J lost 0 bases, and 5 bases stayed unmatched. The germline V gene encodes CDR1 MDHEN and CDR2 SYDVKM. The CDR3 runs to 16 residues. The DNA of the CDR3 is TGTGCCAGCAGTTCTCCCGGGACAGCAACTAATGAAAAACTGTTTTTT. Its protein product is CASSSPGTATNEKLFF.

This rearrangement joins TRBV27 to TRBJ2-1, with 8 nucleotides matching TRBD2. Trimming at V came to 5 bases and at J to 6 bases, leaving 9 bases not matched to a gene. The CDR3 is made up of 15 amino acids. Germline CDR1 and CDR2: MNHEY and SMNVEV (reference sequence). The CDR3 reads CASSPLGGGLNEQFF. The CDR3 nucleotides read TGTGCCAGCAGTCCCCTGGGCGGGGGGCTCAATGAGCAGTTCTTC.

The chain carries TRBV27 and TRBJ1-2, with D hard to call. Trimming shortened V by 6 bases and J by 4 bases, and 15 bases separated the two germline ends. CDR1 and CDR2 (germline): MNHEY, SMNVEV (reference sequence). This CDR3 is built from 14 residues. The CDR3 nucleotides read TGTGCCAGCAGGCTGTGGGCCGACGCCTATGGCTACACCTTC. Protein product: CASRLWADAYGYTF.

The chain recombines TRBV19 with TRBJ1-2; 7 bases align to TRBD1. Germline assignment: CDR1 LNHDA and CDR2 SQIVND (reference sequence). This CDR3 has 14 residues. Germline trimming cut 4 bases from V and 2 bases from J; bases unmatched to any gene: 4. CDR3 amino acids: CASSTTGPNYGYTF. CDR3 in DNA: TGTGCCAGTAGTACGACAGGGCCCAACTATGGCTACACCTTC.

The DNA for the CDR3 is TGTGCCAGCAGCCTAGGGACACAAGAGACCCAGTACTTC. Translated, it gives CASSLGTQETQYF. This rearrangement joins TRBV7-9 to TRBJ2-5, with D possibly TRBD1 on 6 matching bases. Germline V gives CDR1 SEHNR, CDR2 FQNEAQ (reference sequence). V was clipped by 5 bases and J by 2 bases, with 9 bases between them. CDR3 size: 13 residues. The whole variable domain, remainder taken from reference TRBV7-9 and TRBJ2-5, is DTGVSQNPRHKITKRGQNVTFRCDPISEHNRLYWYRQTLGQGPEFLTYFQNEAQLEKSRLLSDRFSAERPKGSFSTLEIQRTEQGDSAMYLCASSLGTQETQYFGPGTRLLVL.

The chain couples TRBV10-3 to TRBJ2-1; D perhaps matches TRBD1 (6 bases). CDR1 and CDR2 (germline): ENHRY, SYGVKD. V was pared by 3 bases and J by 9 bases, with 12 bases between. CDR3 length: 13 residues. The CDR3 here is CAISDDLGGEQFF. The DNA for the CDR3 is TGTGCCATCAGTGACGACCTAGGGGGTGAGCAGTTCTTC.

The rearrangement uses TRBV28 and TRBJ1-5; 9 bases line up with TRBD1. Trimming cost V 5 bases and J 4 bases; bases outside gene matches: 9. This CDR3 has 16 amino acids. Germline CDR1 MDHEN, CDR2 SYDVKM. DNA of the CDR3: TGTGCCAGCAGTCCCCGATGGGGACAGGGTAATCAGCCCCAGCATTTT. It is translated as CASSPRWGQGNQPQHF. Supplemented by reference TRBV28 and TRBJ1-5, the full variable domain reads DVKVTQSSRYLVKRTGEKVFLECVQDMDHENMFWYRQDPGLGLRLIYFSYDVKMKEKGDIPEGYSVSREKKERFSLILESASTNQTSMYLCASSPRWGQGNQPQHFGDGTRLSIL.

The rearrangement links TRBV5-1 to TRBJ1-3; 10 bases are a match to TRBD1. The J segment lost 6 bases and the V segment lost 4 bases, leaving 4 bases of the junction unmatched. CDR1 and CDR2 from the germline V gene are SGHRS and YFSETQ. This CDR3 is 14 amino acids long. The CDR3 sequence is CASSTGTGANTIYF. CDR3 bases: TGCGCCAGCAGCACCGGGACAGGGGCAAACACCATATATTTT. The whole variable domain, remainder taken from reference TRBV5-1 and TRBJ1-3, is KAGVTQTPRYLIKTRGQQVTLSCSPISGHRSVSWYQQTPGQGLQFLFEYFSETQRNKGNFPGRFSGRQFSNSRSEMNVSTLELGDSALYLCASSTGTGANTIYFGEGSWLTVV.

The chain carries TRBV27 and TRBJ2-5; D remains ambiguous. The tail of the sequence fits TRBJ2-7 better, so the J call may be wrong. The CDR3 runs to 13 residues. From germline, CDR1 is MNHEY and CDR2 SMNVEV (reference sequence). Here the CDR3 reads CASSLRSAYEQYF. Here the CDR3 DNA reads TGTGCCAGCAGTTTGCGGTCGGCCTACGAGCAGTACTTC.

The rearrangement links TRBV19 to TRBJ2-3, with 7 bases identical to TRBD1. Germline V lookup: CDR1 LNHDA, CDR2 SQIVND (reference sequence). The CDR3 sequence is 15 residues long. V trimming: 3 bases; J trimming: 4 bases; junction bases outside the gene matches: 7. CDR3 sequence: CASSIGQGVADTQYF. The CDR3 region has the DNA TGTGCCAGTAGTATTGGGCAGGGGGTAGCAGATACGCAGTATTTT.

The CDR3 sequence: CASSLGRGRYEQYF. Here the CDR3 DNA reads TGTGCCAGCAGTTTAGGCAGGGGGAGGTACGAGCAGTACTTC. V usage is TRBV28 and J usage is TRBJ2-7; D might be TRBD1 (7 bases). CDR3 length: 14 amino acids. Germline CDR1 MDHEN, CDR2 SYDVKM. The V gene lost 2 bases and the J gene lost 4 bases, with 12 bases spanning the gap.

This sequence joins TRBV10-3 and TRBJ2-5, with 7 bases matching TRBD2. V lost 6 bases, J lost 3 bases, and 4 bases stayed unmatched. The CDR3 loop spans 13 amino acids. Germline loops: CDR1 ENHRY, CDR2 SYGVKD. The CDR3 sequence: CAIRVAGEETQYF. The CDR3 DNA reads as TGTGCCATCAGAGTAGCGGGCGAAGAGACCCAGTACTTC.

V gene TRBV15 combines with J gene TRBJ2-3; D uncertain. The CDR3 consists of 14 residues. Germline assignment: CDR1 LNHNV and CDR2 YYDKDF (reference sequence). V was cut by 1 base and J by 0 bases, with 5 bases left in between. The CDR3 loop reads CATSRAGSTDTQYF. For the CDR3, the DNA is TGTGCCACCAGCAGAGCCGGGAGCACAGATACGCAGTATTTT.

The J gene is TRBJ1-5, the V gene TRBV19; TRBD1 matches 9 bases. CDR3 length equals 20 residues. With V trimmed by 6 bases and J by 4 bases, 22 bases remained unmatched. The germline V gene encodes CDR1 LNHDA and CDR2 SQIVND (reference sequence). CDR3 bases: TGTGCCAGTAGCCTGTCGATCTGGACAGGGGCGGAGGTTAGAAATCAGCCCCAGCATTTT. It is translated as CASSLSIWTGAEVRNQPQHF.

The chain recombines TRBV28 with TRBJ2-7; D not resolved. The CDR3 contains 12 residues. Trimming removed 4 bases from V and 6 bases from J, with 10 bases in between. The germline gives CDR1 MDHEN, CDR2 SYDVKM. The CDR3 protein is CASSSSGVEQYF. The CDR3 DNA reads as TGTGCCAGCAGTTCCTCGGGTGTCGAGCAGTACTTC.